This note documents a single TCR beta chain sequence. Its target is not known. The CDR3 runs to 18 residues. Germline CDR1 is MNHNS and CDR2 is SASEGT. J was trimmed by 3 bases and V by 7 bases; bases with no gene match: 18. The data were obtained in a study of CD8 T cells in ankylosing spondylitis. Study conclusions and caveats: Earlier literature documents some of the motif variants in reactive arthritis synovial fluid and blood. Seemingly characteristic of ankylosing spondylitis blood was a TCR beta motif consisting of roughly 8 highly homologous variants.

Generation of TCR beta libraries employed quantitative 5'-RACE incorporating molecular barcodes. From the 5' RACE reads, TCRdb called clonotypes with MiXCR, one entry per CDR3 protein. Among 400,000 to 450,000 distinct CDR3 sequences listed, approximately 17% were seen once. The chain links TRBV6-1 to TRBJ1-1; 9 bases match TRBD1. The source is a male donor with ankylosing spondylitis. Specimen: blood, either unsorted or a sorted T cell fraction (not recorded which). CDR3 residues: CASKKGVGTGRLDTEAFF. Written as DNA, the CDR3 is TGTGCCAGCAAAAAGGGCGTCGGGACAGGGAGATTAGACACTGAAGCTTTCTTT.